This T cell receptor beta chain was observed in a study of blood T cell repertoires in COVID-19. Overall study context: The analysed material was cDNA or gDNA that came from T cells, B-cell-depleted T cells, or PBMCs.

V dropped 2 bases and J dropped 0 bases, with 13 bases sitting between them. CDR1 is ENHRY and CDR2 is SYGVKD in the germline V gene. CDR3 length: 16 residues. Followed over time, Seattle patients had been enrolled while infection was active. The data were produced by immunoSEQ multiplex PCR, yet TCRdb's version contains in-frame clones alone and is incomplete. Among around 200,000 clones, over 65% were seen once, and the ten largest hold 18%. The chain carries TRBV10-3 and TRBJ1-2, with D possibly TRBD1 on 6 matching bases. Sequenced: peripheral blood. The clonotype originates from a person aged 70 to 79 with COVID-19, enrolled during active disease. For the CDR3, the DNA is TGTGCCATCAGTGAGCCGAGCCGACAGGCTAACTATGGCTACACCTTC. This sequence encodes CAISEPSRQANYGYTF.